The 22 T cell receptor beta chains presented below share a single source sample, sequenced in a study of early T cells in non-severe SARS-CoV-2 infection. TCRdb ran MiXCR on the 5' RACE reads and lists one entry per CDR3 protein. This table holds approximately 33,000 distinct CDR3 sequences, over 3.5% found once. Sequenced material: whole blood. The receptors here all came from an adult who was a healthcare worker with PCR-confirmed SARS-CoV-2 infection or an uninfected control (not recorded which).

This clonotype came up many times. As DNA, the CDR3 is TGTGCCAGCAGTGATTCTTGGGACAGGTCCTTCCTCACACGCCAAGAGACCCAGTACTTC. Protein product: CASSDSWDRSFLTRQETQYF. The V gene is TRBV25-1, the J gene TRBJ2-5, with 8 positions matching TRBD1. The CDR3 loop spans 20 amino acids. In germline, CDR1 is MGHDK, CDR2 SYGVNS. V was clipped by 3 bases and J by 1 base; unmatched bases: 19.

This clonotype occurred many times. The rearrangement links TRBV20-1 to TRBJ1-1; 9 nucleotides agree with TRBD1. Per the germline V gene, CDR1 is DFQATT and CDR2 is SNEGSKA (reference sequence). This CDR3 region has 17 residues. V trimming: 1 base; J trimming: 6 bases; junction bases outside the gene matches: 15. In DNA form, the CDR3 reads TGCAGTGCTAGAGTTATAGGGACAGGGCGGTTTTTCGCTGAAGCTTTCTTT. Protein sequence: CSARVIGTGRFFAEAFF.

Many counts were recorded for this clonotype. DNA of the CDR3: TGTGCCAGCAGCTTCCTCGACAGCGGCCCCTACAATGAGCAGTTCTTC. It codes for CASSFLDSGPYNEQFF. This chain links TRBV11-2 with TRBJ2-1, with D perhaps given as TRBD1 or TRBD2 (5 bases each). CDR3 size: 16 residues. CDR1 and CDR2 from the germline V gene are SGHAT and FQNNGV. Trimming took off 3 bases at V and 2 bases at J, with 14 bases between the two ends.

This clonotype occurred many times. V and J are TRBV7-9 and TRBJ2-3, with D maybe TRBD1 (6 bases). V was shortened by 1 base and J by 8 bases, with 13 bases between the two germline ends. From germline, CDR1 is SEHNR and CDR2 FQNEAQ (reference sequence). The CDR3 totals 14 residues. Here the CDR3 reads CASSLDAGTFTQYF. The CDR3 DNA follows: TGTGCCAGCAGCTTAGACGCTGGGACATTTACGCAGTATTTT.

A note on this clonotype: One end of the junction varies from germline; a read error may be responsible. J is TRBJ2-5 and V is TRBV7-7; TRBD1 matches 7 bases. This CDR3 spans 15 amino acids. Germline CDR1 is SSHAT and CDR2 is FNYEAQ (reference sequence). This CDR3 reads CASSLEPGQQETQYF. The CDR3 DNA sequence: TGTGCTAGCAGCTTGGAACCGGGACAGCAAGAGACCCAGTACTTC. The full variable domain, rest sourced from reference TRBV7-7 and TRBJ2-5, is GAGVSQSPRYKVTKRGQDVTLRCDPISSHATLYWYQQALGQGPEFLTYFNYEAQPDKSGLPSDRFSAERPEGSISTLTIQRTEQRDSAMYRCASSLEPGQQETQYFGPGTRLLVL.

This clonotype was detected ten times or more. The chain carries TRBV11-1 and TRBJ2-7; TRBD2 agrees at 11 bases. The CDR3 length is 14 residues. V dropped 5 bases and J dropped 3; count of bases not matched to a gene: 3. Germline V gene sequence: CDR1 SGHAT, CDR2 FQDESV (reference sequence). The CDR3 DNA follows: TGTGCCAGCAGCAAGGGACTAGCGGACTACGAGCAGTACGTC. Its translation is CASSKGLADYEQYV.

This clonotype has at least ten counts. The V gene is TRBV7-6, the J gene TRBJ2-3; the match to TRBD2 covers 7 bases. This CDR3 region has 14 residues. Looked up from germline, CDR1 is SGHVS and CDR2 is FNYEAQ. Trimming at V came to 3 bases and at J to 2 bases, leaving 2 bases not matched to a gene. The CDR3 loop reads CASSFAGDTDTQYF. The CDR3 DNA reads TGTGCCAGCAGCTTTGCGGGAGACACAGATACGCAGTATTTT.

This chain connects TRBV20-1 to TRBJ2-3; D is possibly TRBD1 (6 bases). With 6 bases removed from V and 3 bases from J, the gap between germline ends came to 19 bases. Per germline, CDR1 DFQATT and CDR2 SNEGSKA (reference sequence). The CDR3 is 15 residues long. The CDR3 sequence is CSAPNPRGSTDTQYF. CDR3 nucleotides: TGCAGTGCCCCTAACCCCAGGGGATCAACAGATACGCAGTATTTT.

This clonotype was recorded many times. This chain uses TRBV6-1 with TRBJ2-3, with 8 bases matching TRBD2. Trimming took 6 bases from V and 4 from J; bases not matched to a gene: 15. Per germline, CDR1 MNHNS and CDR2 SASEGT. CDR3 length: 17 residues. The CDR3 DNA is TGTGCCAGCAGCGTGACGTTTGGCGGGACTAGGCCAGATACGCAGTATTTT. This translates into CASSVTFGGTRPDTQYF.

The chain couples TRBV28 to TRBJ1-1; tentative D call: TRBD1 (6 bases). The CDR3 runs to 17 residues. Looked up from germline, CDR1 is MDHEN and CDR2 is SYDVKM. Trimming took 3 bases from V and 2 from J, leaving 19 bases between them. The CDR3 sequence is CASSFGGLGALNTEAFF. CDR3 nucleotide sequence: TGTGCCAGCAGTTTTGGCGGTTTGGGGGCCCTCAACACTGAAGCTTTCTTT. Together with reference TRBV28 and TRBJ1-1, the CDR3 gives the full variable domain: DVKVTQSSRYLVKRTGEKVFLECVQDMDHENMFWYRQDPGLGLRLIYFSYDVKMKEKGDIPEGYSVSREKKERFSLILESASTNQTSMYLCASSFGGLGALNTEAFFGQGTRLTVV.

This clonotype was recorded at least ten times. This chain uses TRBV29-1 with TRBJ2-1; 12 nucleotides match TRBD2. The CDR3 runs to 16 residues. Germline values: CDR1 SQVTM, CDR2 ANQGSEA. Unmatched junction bases numbered 16, after V lost 7 bases and J lost 9 bases. CDR3 in DNA: TGCAGCGCTCCGAGGAGACTAGCGGGAGTGAAGAGTGAGCAGTTCTTC. Its protein product is CSAPRRLAGVKSEQFF.

This clonotype came up many times. This chain uses TRBV20-1 with TRBJ2-3, with 8 bases matching TRBD2. There are 13 residues in the CDR3. CDR1 and CDR2 (germline): DFQATT, SNEGSKA (reference sequence). Unmatched junction bases numbered 4, after V lost 3 bases and J lost 5 bases. Written as DNA, the CDR3 is TGCAGTGCTAGGTGGGCGGGAGGAGATACGCAGTATTTT. As protein: CSARWAGGDTQYF.

The sample holds many counts of this clonotype. The CDR3 DNA is TGTGCCAGCAAGTTCAAACCTCTCAAGCCTTCAGGGTATGGCTACACCTTC. Its protein product is CASKFKPLKPSGYGYTF. The chain couples TRBV6-4 to TRBJ1-2, with a weak D call TRBD1 (5 bases). Trimming took off 7 bases at V and 5 bases at J, with 26 bases between the two ends. The germline V gene has CDR1 MRHNA and CDR2 SNTAGT. CDR3 length: 17 amino acids.

This clonotype has a count of ten or more. The chain joins TRBV6-2 or TRBV6-3 to TRBJ2-5; TRBD1 might be the D (5 bases). From germline, CDR1 is MNHEY and CDR2 SVGEGT. Trimming removed 8 bases at V and 4 bases at J, with 14 bases between. CDR3 length: 13 amino acids. The CDR3 spells CASFDSQRETQYF. CDR3 bases: TGTGCCAGCTTCGACAGTCAAAGAGAGACCCAGTACTTC.

The genes are TRBV18 and TRBJ2-7; TRBD1 matches at 9 bases. After removal of 3 bases from V and 0 bases from J, the junction contained 3 bases not matched to a gene. This CDR3 comprises 15 residues. CDR1 is KGHSH and CDR2 is LQKENI in the germline V gene. CDR3 bases: TGTGCCAGCTCACCGGGGACAGGGAGCTCCTACGAGCAGTACGTC. It encodes CASSPGTGSSYEQYV.

This clonotype was seen more than once but under ten times. The CDR3 DNA is TGCGCCAGCAGCGAAACAATCGGGAGGGTCGGAGATACGCAGTATTTT. Encoded protein: CASSETIGRVGDTQYF. This sequence joins TRBV4-1 and TRBJ2-3; 8 nucleotides match TRBD2. With 5 bases clipped from V and 5 bases from J, the junction kept 12 bases outside the gene matches. The CDR3 has 16 residues. Germline-derived CDR1 and CDR2 are MGHRA and YSYEKL.

This clonotype was counted many times. V is TRBV29-1 and J is TRBJ1-1; D possibly corresponds to TRBD1 (6 bases). The CDR3 has 17 residues. The V end lost 4 bases, the J end lost 3 bases, and 24 bases lay between the germline ends. Germline loops: CDR1 SQVTM, CDR2 ANQGSEA. The DNA for the CDR3 is TGCAGCGTTGCCGTAAGACAGGACCGGACGGGAGACACTGAAGCTTTCTTT. The encoded protein is CSVAVRQDRTGDTEAFF.

This clonotype was seen a handful of times. The CDR3 region has the DNA TGTGCCAGCAGCCTAGTAAATCGCTACAATGAGCAGTTCTTC. Its translation: CASSLVNRYNEQFF. The rearrangement links TRBV14 to TRBJ2-1; D unresolved. CDR1 and CDR2 (germline): SGHDN, FVKESK. The CDR3 consists of 14 residues. With 4 bases removed from V and 3 bases from J, the gap between germline ends came to 10 bases.

This clonotype has more than one count but fewer than ten. The rearrangement joins TRBV20-1 to TRBJ2-5; 11 bases agree with TRBD2. Germline CDR1 and CDR2: DFQATT and SNEGSKA (reference sequence). The CDR3 runs to 13 residues. Losses at the gene ends were 4 bases for V and 4 bases for J; bases not matched to a gene: 2. The CDR3 bases are TGCAGTGCTAAGGGACTAGCGGTAGAGACCCAGTACTTC. It translates to CSAKGLAVETQYF.

This clonotype has a count of ten or more. DNA of the CDR3: TGTGCCTATACGGAAAAAACAGGGGGATACGAGCAGTACGTC. Amino acids: CAYTEKTGGYEQYV. The chain has TRBV19 and TRBJ2-7, with 8 bases that match TRBD1. The CDR3 consists of 14 residues. V was pared by 11 bases and J by 4 bases, with 13 bases of the junction left unmatched. Germline V gives CDR1 LNHDA, CDR2 SQIVND (reference sequence).

This clonotype was counted between two and nine times. The J gene is TRBJ1-2, the V gene TRBV4-1; D is undetermined. CDR1 and CDR2 from the germline V gene are MGHRA and YSYEKL. V lost 4 bases to trimming and J lost 5 bases, with 14 bases between them. The CDR3 has 14 amino acids. The CDR3 nucleotides are TGCGCCAGCAGCCCGAAGGACTCCGAATATGGCTACACCTTC. Translated, it gives CASSPKDSEYGYTF.

In this sample, this clonotype turned up many times. The V gene is TRBV7-2, the J gene TRBJ2-3; TRBD2 matches 10 bases. CDR1 and CDR2 from the germline V gene are SGHTA and FQGNSA. The CDR3 is made up of 16 amino acids. V lost 2 bases and J lost 6; bases outside the gene matches: 8. CDR3: CASSLMASGRGDTQYF. Here the CDR3 DNA reads TGTGCCAGCAGCTTAATGGCTAGCGGGAGAGGGGATACGCAGTATTTT.